The 2 T cell receptor beta chains presented below share a single source sample, sequenced in a study of T cell responses to AZD1222 COVID-19 vaccine. Measured with immunoSEQ multiplex PCR; TCRdb has only the in-frame clones, and not every one. The table includes tens of thousands of clones, 81% detected once. The source material was peripheral blood, sampled 28 days after the second AZD1222 dose. The origin of the receptors is an adult who received the AZD1222 COVID-19 vaccine.

V is TRBV28 and J is TRBJ2-7; TRBD1 is a possible D gene (6 bases). Trimming cost V 3 bases and J 2 bases, with 11 bases left between them. Germline CDR1 MDHEN, CDR2 SYDVKM. CDR3 length: 14 residues. The CDR3 loop reads CASSLGAETYEQYF. CDR3 DNA: TGTGCCAGCAGTTTGGGGGCAGAGACCTACGAGCAGTACTTC.

The rearrangement joins TRBV30 to TRBJ2-2; maybe TRBD1 (5 bases). The V gene's germline CDR1 is GTSNPN and CDR2 SVGIG (reference sequence). There are 13 residues in the CDR3. The V gene lost 0 bases and the J gene lost 6 bases, with 8 bases spanning the gap. CDR3: CAWSVQGAGELFF. DNA of the CDR3: TGTGCCTGGAGTGTACAAGGGGCCGGGGAGCTGTTTTTT.